These 19 T cell receptor beta chains share one sample of origin, sequenced in a study of blood T cell repertoires in COVID-19. Profiled with immunoSEQ multiplex PCR; TCRdb holds only in-frame clones, not every one. The data contain about 200,000 clones, about 85% of them singletons. Sequencing was performed on peripheral blood. Source of these receptors: a man in his 60s with COVID-19, enrolled during active disease.

V usage is TRBV28 and J usage is TRBJ1-1; D is uncertain. V was trimmed by 2 bases and J by 1 base, leaving 5 bases between them. Germline V gene sequence: CDR1 MDHEN, CDR2 SYDVKM. The CDR3 totals 13 residues. This CDR3 reads CASSLVQNTEAFF. The CDR3 DNA reads TGTGCCAGCAGTTTAGTCCAGAACACTGAAGCTTTCTTT.

The chain joins TRBV12-3 or TRBV12-4 to TRBJ1-1, with TRBD1 as a possible D gene (6 bases). The V end lost 7 bases, the J end lost 10 bases, and 16 bases lay between the germline ends. The CDR3 is 12 amino acids. DNA for the CDR3: TGTGCCAGCACCGTGGGGGCAGTCCCAGCTTTCTTT. This sequence encodes CASTVGAVPAFF.

The chain employs TRBV13 and TRBJ2-3; 9 bases map to TRBD2. Trimming took 5 bases from V and 6 from J; bases not matched to a gene: 9. CDR1 and CDR2 (germline): PRHDT, FYEKMQ (reference sequence). The CDR3 contains 15 residues. The CDR3 sequence is CASSPGAGGPDTQYF. The CDR3 DNA reads as TGTGCCAGCAGCCCAGGGGCGGGAGGGCCGGATACGCAGTATTTT.

V usage is TRBV6-4 and J usage is TRBJ2-1; 7 bases match TRBD2. Germline values: CDR1 MRHNA, CDR2 SNTAGT. CDR3 length equals 14 residues. V was clipped by 6 bases and J by 3 bases; unmatched bases: 5. CDR3 DNA: TGTGCCAGCAGCAGAGCGGGGATCTACAATGAGCAGTTCTTC. Amino acid sequence: CASSRAGIYNEQFF.

This sequence joins TRBV19 and TRBJ1-6; 7 positions match TRBD1. Germline loops: CDR1 LNHDA, CDR2 SQIVND (reference sequence). V dropped 6 bases and J dropped 7; count of bases not matched to a gene: 9. CDR3 length: 15 amino acids. CDR3 sequence (DNA): TGTGCCAGTAGCGAGACAGGGATGGGGAATTCACCCCTCCACTTT. This sequence encodes CASSETGMGNSPLHF.

V and J are TRBV11-3 and TRBJ2-1; the match to TRBD1 covers 11 bases. CDR3 length: 14 amino acids. V was clipped by 5 bases and J by 8 bases; unmatched bases: 5. Germline V gene lookup returns CDR1 SGHNT and CDR2 YENEEA. The CDR3 sequence: CASSRRDRGYEQFF. DNA for the CDR3: TGTGCCAGCAGCCGTCGGGACAGGGGGTATGAGCAGTTCTTC.

CDR3 in DNA: TGCGCCAGCAGCCAAAGAGCTCCACATGAGGCAGATACGCAGTATTTT. It codes for CASSQRAPHEADTQYF. This rearrangement joins TRBV4-1 to TRBJ2-3; D gene ambiguous. The CDR3 is 16 amino acids. Germline loops: CDR1 MGHRA, CDR2 YSYEKL. The V end lost 2 bases, the J end lost 4 bases, and 16 bases lay between the germline ends.

The V call is TRBV4-3, the J call TRBJ1-6; the D is unclear. CDR1 is LGHNA and CDR2 is YSLEER in the germline V gene. Trimming shortened V by 0 bases and J by 0 bases, and 9 bases separated the two germline ends. This CDR3 spans 17 amino acids. CDR3 bases: TGCGCCAGCAGCCAAGATGTGGGCAGCTCCTATAATTCACCCCTCCACTTT. Translated: CASSQDVGSSYNSPLHF.

This rearrangement joins TRBV7-9 to TRBJ1-5, with D possibly TRBD1 on 5 matching bases. CDR1 is SEHNR and CDR2 is FQNEAQ in the germline V gene (reference sequence). There are 15 residues in the CDR3. Trimming shortened V by 5 bases and J by 7 bases, and 18 bases separated the two germline ends. CDR3 amino acids: CASSGGGGSHQPQHF. The CDR3 region has the DNA TGTGCCAGCAGCGGGGGAGGAGGGAGCCACCAGCCCCAGCATTTT.

The rearrangement uses TRBV7-2 and TRBJ1-5; a weak D match, TRBD1 (6 bases). This CDR3 is built from 14 residues. Germline CDR1 reads SGHTA; CDR2 reads FQGNSA. Trimming removed 3 bases from V and 4 bases from J, with 10 bases in between. The CDR3 reads CASSFTGSNQPQHF. CDR3 in DNA: TGTGCCAGCAGCTTTACAGGGAGTAATCAGCCCCAGCATTTT.

The rearrangement joins TRBV28 to TRBJ1-2; 9 nucleotides line up with TRBD1. CDR3 size: 15 residues. V was clipped by 6 bases and J by 2 bases; unmatched bases: 7. The V gene's germline CDR1 is MDHEN and CDR2 SYDVKM. The CDR3 spells CASSTDRGRNYGYTF. For the CDR3, the DNA is TGTGCCAGCAGCACGGACAGGGGACGGAACTATGGCTACACCTTC.

The chain joins TRBV20-1 to TRBJ1-5; D uncertain. Trimming cost V 3 bases and J 6 bases, with 15 bases left between them. CDR3 length: 14 amino acids. Germline lookup yields CDR1 DFQATT and CDR2 SNEGSKA (reference sequence). Here the CDR3 DNA reads TGCAGTGCTAGTGAGGGCTCGGGGAGTCAGCCCCAGCATTTT. Amino acids: CSASEGSGSQPQHF.

The chain has TRBV15 and TRBJ2-1; D is perhaps TRBD1 (5 bases). The CDR3 is made up of 13 amino acids. Trimming removed 0 bases at V and 7 bases at J, with 7 bases between. CDR1 LNHNV and CDR2 YYDKDF come from the germline V gene (reference sequence). This chain's CDR3 is CATSRERQNEQFF. As DNA, the CDR3 is TGTGCCACCAGCAGAGAACGACAGAATGAGCAGTTCTTC.

The chain has TRBV15 and TRBJ1-5; weak D call: TRBD1 (5 bases). Deletions cut 0 bases from V and 7 bases from J, with 13 bases between. Germline loops: CDR1 LNHNV, CDR2 YYDKDF (reference sequence). CDR3 length: 15 amino acids. The CDR3 region is CATSRETVEGQPQHF. CDR3 nucleotide sequence: TGTGCCACCAGCAGAGAGACAGTAGAAGGACAGCCCCAGCATTTT.

J is TRBJ1-5 and V is TRBV7-2, with 8 bases matching TRBD1. The length of the CDR3 is 15 residues. Germline loops: CDR1 SGHTA, CDR2 FQGNSA. With V trimmed by 5 bases and J by 7 bases, 10 bases remained unmatched. The CDR3 sequence is CASSTRTGRGQPQHF. The CDR3 nucleotides are TGTGCCAGCAGCACCAGGACAGGGAGAGGACAGCCCCAGCATTTT.

The rearrangement uses TRBV5-1 and TRBJ1-3, with no clear D. Trimming cost V 6 bases and J 4 bases, with 14 bases left between them. The CDR3 loop spans 14 amino acids. Germline CDR1 and CDR2: SGHRS and YFSETQ. The CDR3 is CASTFGGIGNTIYF. In nucleotides, the CDR3 is TGCGCCAGCACCTTTGGAGGGATCGGAAACACCATATATTTT.

This clone was detected only once. J is TRBJ1-2 and V is TRBV18; no definite D call. Germline lookup yields CDR1 KGHSH and CDR2 LQKENI. Trimming shortened V by 3 bases and J by 7 bases, and 9 bases separated the two germline ends. CDR3 length: 12 residues. The CDR3 spells CASSPLSGGYTF. The CDR3 DNA reads as TGTGCCAGCTCACCCCTAAGCGGTGGCTACACCTTC.

The chain links TRBV5-1 to TRBJ1-2; no clear D. The CDR3 loop spans 12 amino acids. Germline CDR1 and CDR2: SGHRS and YFSETQ. Trimming shortened V by 3 bases and J by 3 bases, and 6 bases separated the two germline ends. The CDR3 protein is CASSSQDYGYTF. The CDR3 region has the DNA TGCGCCAGCAGCTCTCAGGACTATGGCTACACCTTC.

This clone was counted only a few times. This chain uses TRBV5-1 with TRBJ2-3; 10 positions match TRBD1. The CDR3 spans 16 residues. The germline V gene has CDR1 SGHRS and CDR2 YFSETQ. V gave up 4 bases and J gave up 1 base; unmatched junction bases: 6. The DNA of the CDR3 is TGCGCCAGCAGCACTCGGACAGGGGGTGGCACAGATACGCAGTATTTT. Its translation is CASSTRTGGGTDTQYF.